Listed below are T cell receptor beta chains from one sample, sequenced in a study of T cells in Graves' hyperthyroidism and ophthalmopathy. TCRdb called the multiplex PCR reads again in MiXCR, with one record for every CDR3 protein. The sample shows 500,000 to 750,000 distinct CDR3 sequences, about 45% of them seen only once. Specimen: peripheral blood or thyroid tissue (not recorded which). All receptors come from a woman between 18 and 29 years old with Graves' hyperthyroidism. Each CDR3 is given with its conserved first and last residue. D genes are given only for firm matches. Rows may omit the clone size; those that give it use once, few, many or a size class.

.	many	TRBJ2-5	TRBV12-3/TRBV12-4	CASSLPQGPETQYF	TGTGCCAGCAGTTTACCCCAGGGGCCAGAGACCCAGTACTTC
.	.	TRBJ1-1	TRBV20-1	CSARDLAGAMNTEAFF	TGCAGTGCTAGAGATTTGGCAGGGGCGATGAACACTGAAGCTTTCTTT
TRBD1	few	TRBJ1-1	TRBV6-2/TRBV6-3	CASSYPYLGQGKNTEAFF	TGTGCCAGCAGTTACCCGTACCTCGGACAGGGGAAGAACACTGAAGCTTTCTTT
.	few	TRBJ2-5	TRBV27	CASSSLRTPQETQYF	TGTGCCAGCAGTTCCCTCCGGACACCTCAAGAGACCCAGTACTTC
.	many	TRBJ1-4	TRBV7-2	CASSLRGTEKLFF	TGTGCCAGCAGCTTGCGGGGTACAGAAAAACTGTTTTTT
.	.	TRBJ2-6	TRBV7-2	CASSLRDANVLTF	TGTGCCAGCAGCCTCCGGGATGCCAACGTCCTGACTTTC
TRBD1	.	TRBJ1-2	TRBV20-1	CSARTGGEGYTF	TGCAGTGCTAGGACAGGGGGCGAGGGCTACACCTTC
TRBD2	.	TRBJ2-7	TRBV9	CASSVRGRMDNEQYF	TGTGCCAGCAGCGTACGCGGGAGAATGGACAATGAGCAGTACTTC
TRBD2	once	TRBJ2-7	TRBV29-1	CSVAISGGTIYEQYF	TGCAGCGTTGCCATCAGCGGGGGGACGATCTACGAGCAGTACTTC
.	many	TRBJ2-7	TRBV4-2	CASSQEGVAAYEQYF	TGTGCCAGCAGCCAAGAGGGCGTGGCGGCCTACGAGCAGTACTTC
TRBD1	many	TRBJ2-7	TRBV4-1	CASSQDRTGASYEQYF	TGCGCCAGCAGCCAAGATAGAACAGGGGCCTCCTACGAGCAGTACTTC
.	many	TRBJ2-5	TRBV20-1	CSARDLAGAEETQYF	TGCAGTGCTAGAGATTTGGCAGGGGCGGAAGAGACCCAGTACTTC
TRBD2	many	TRBJ2-7	TRBV12-3/TRBV12-4	CASSSLAVSGEQYF	TGTGCCAGCAGTTCCCTAGCGGTTAGTGGGGAGCAGTACTTC
.	few	TRBJ1-1	TRBV5-6	CASSLMGFTEAFF	TGTGCCAGCAGCTTGATGGGGTTCACTGAAGCTTTCTTT
TRBD2	.	TRBJ2-7	TRBV7-2	CASSEASGSWYEQYF	TGTGCCAGCAGCGAAGCTAGCGGGAGCTGGTACGAGCAGTACTTC
.	many	TRBJ1-5	TRBV7-2	CASSLSWGTDQPQHF	TGTGCCAGCAGCTTATCATGGGGGACTGATCAGCCCCAGCATTTT
.	.	TRBJ1-4	TRBV20-1	CSASSLGRVSGGEKLFF	TGCAGTGCTAGTAGTTTAGGCAGGGTGTCCGGGGGTGAAAAACTGTTTTTT
.	.	TRBJ2-3	TRBV4-2	CASSQEVLAASDTQYF	TGTGCCAGCAGCCAAGAGGTACTGGCGGCATCAGATACGCAGTATTTT
.	.	TRBJ1-1	TRBV30	CAWSRGTDEAFF	TGTGCCTGGAGTAGGGGTACGGATGAAGCTTTCTTT
.	many	TRBJ1-1	TRBV29-1	CSVDWGKMNTEAFF	TGCAGCGTTGACTGGGGGAAGATGAACACTGAAGCTTTCTTT
.	few	TRBJ2-3	TRBV2	CASSEPGTDTQYF	TGTGCCAGCAGTGAACCTGGGACAGATACGCAGTATTTT
.	few	TRBJ2-1	TRBV2	CASSRSPGEFF	TGTGCCAGCAGCAGGTCCCCTGGAGAGTTCTTC
TRBD1	.	TRBJ2-5	TRBV5-1	CASQQNKGQVKETQYF	TGCGCCAGCCAACAGAACAAAGGACAGGTCAAAGAGACCCAGTACTTC
TRBD1	.	TRBJ1-2	TRBV7-9	CASSLVGAGGAGGYTF	TGTGCCAGCAGCTTAGTCGGGGCAGGGGGCGCAGGTGGCTACACCTTC
TRBD2	many	TRBJ2-5	TRBV5-8	CASSSGLELLETQYF	TGTGCCAGCAGCTCCGGACTAGAGCTTTTAGAGACCCAGTACTTC
TRBD1	few	TRBJ2-7	TRBV6-2/TRBV6-3	CASRIDRAHEQYF	TGTGCCAGCAGAATAGACAGGGCCCACGAGCAGTACTTC
.	few	TRBJ2-1	TRBV9	CASSVGSGAGNEQFF	TGTGCCAGCAGCGTAGGGTCGGGAGCGGGCAATGAGCAGTTCTTC
.	.	TRBJ1-2	TRBV15	CATSSASRESYGYTF	TGTGCCACCAGCAGTGCTAGCCGGGAGAGCTATGGCTACACCTTC
TRBD2	.	TRBJ2-5	TRBV12-3/TRBV12-4	CASKREPVEETQYF	TGTGCCAGCAAGCGGGAGCCAGTGGAAGAGACCCAGTACTTC
.	.	TRBJ1-5	TRBV12-3/TRBV12-4	CASTGDGNQPQHF	TGTGCCAGCACCGGGGATGGCAATCAGCCCCAGCATTTT
.	many	TRBJ1-2	TRBV10-1	CASSVRVGSYSAQGKWGYTF	TGCGCCAGCAGTGTACGAGTCGGATCTTATTCGGCCCAGGGGAAGTGGGGCTACACCTTC
.	many	TRBJ1-5	TRBV5-6	CASSLEGHNSNQPQHF	TGTGCCAGCAGCTTGGAGGGCCACAATAGCAATCAGCCCCAGCATTTT
.	.	TRBJ2-5	TRBV7-2	CASSSYLETQYF	TGTGCCAGCAGCTCGTATCTAGAGACCCAGTACTTC
.	many	TRBJ2-7	TRBV11-3	CASSFLEYEQYF	TGTGCCAGCAGCTTTCTGGAGTACGAGCAGTACTTC
TRBD1	many	TRBJ1-4	TRBV7-9	CASSWKGTGDKTNEKLFF	TGTGCCAGCAGCTGGAAGGGGACAGGGGACAAAACTAATGAAAAACTGTTTTTT
.	few	TRBJ2-3	TRBV10-3	CALGRGDTSTDTQYF	TGTGCCCTTGGCCGTGGGGACACTAGCACAGATACGCAGTATTTT
TRBD2	many	TRBJ2-5	TRBV6-5	CASSYSQLAGVQETQYF	TGTGCCAGCAGTTACTCTCAGCTAGCGGGCGTCCAAGAGACCCAGTACTTC
TRBD1	.	TRBJ2-7	TRBV20-1	CSASPTRDSYEQYF	TGCAGTGCTAGTCCAACCCGGGACAGCTACGAGCAGTACTTC
.	many	TRBJ2-2	TRBV10-1	CASSESDWNTGELFF	TGCGCCAGCAGTGAGTCGGACTGGAACACCGGGGAGCTGTTTTTT
TRBD1	.	TRBJ1-4	TRBV27	CASSNRGATNEKLFF	TGTGCCAGCAGTAACAGGGGGGCAACTAATGAAAAACTGTTTTTT
TRBD1	.	TRBJ2-7	TRBV12-3/TRBV12-4	CASGSGTGSSEQYF	TGTGCCAGCGGATCCGGGACAGGGTCTAGCGAGCAGTACTTC
TRBD2	many	TRBJ2-7	TRBV20-1	CSARAEAGAVEQYF	TGCAGTGCTAGGGCGGAAGCGGGAGCGGTCGAGCAGTACTTC
.	.	TRBJ1-2	TRBV10-3	CAISEDFNYGYTF	TGTGCCATCAGTGAGGACTTTAACTATGGCTACACCTTC
TRBD1	.	TRBJ2-6	TRBV5-5	CASSHPLVGTASGANVLTF	TGTGCCAGCAGCCACCCCTTAGTTGGGACAGCATCTGGGGCCAACGTCCTGACTTTC
TRBD2	few	TRBJ2-7	TRBV7-9	CASSVRPLAGSEQYF	TGTGCCAGCAGCGTCCGTCCCCTAGCGGGTTCCGAGCAGTACTTC
TRBD2	many	TRBJ2-7	TRBV7-2	CASSPSGSPYEQYF	TGTGCCAGCAGCCCTAGCGGGAGCCCCTACGAGCAGTACTTC
.	many	TRBJ2-7	TRBV20-1	CSARSAAEIAYEQYF	TGCAGTGCTAGATCCGCAGCGGAAATCGCCTACGAGCAGTACTTC
.	once	TRBJ2-5	TRBV5-2	CASNQGLAGLETQYF	TGTGCCAGCAACCAGGGACTAGCGGGACTGGAGACCCAGTACTTC
.	many	TRBJ2-7	TRBV7-3	CASSLDREGEQYF	TGTGCCAGCAGCTTAGACAGGGAGGGCGAGCAGTACTTC
.	few	TRBJ2-5	TRBV3-1	CASSPTTGSETQYF	TGTGCCAGCAGCCCGACCACTGGGTCAGAGACCCAGTACTTC
.	.	TRBJ2-5	TRBV15	CATSSDDVQETQYF	TGTGCCACCAGCAGTGATGACGTACAAGAGACCCAGTACTTC
.	few	TRBJ1-5	TRBV6-6	CAILPGPFSNQPQHF	TGTGCCATTCTCCCCGGGCCGTTTAGCAATCAGCCCCAGCATTTT
.	many	TRBJ2-2	TRBV19	CASQGSFGTGELFF	TGTGCCAGCCAAGGGAGCTTCGGGACCGGGGAGCTGTTTTTT
.	.	TRBJ1-1	TRBV6-5	CASSYSEKGSTEAFF	TGTGCCAGCAGTTACTCGGAGAAGGGATCGACTGAAGCTTTCTTT
.	.	TRBJ2-1	TRBV5-1	CASKASRGGEQFF	TGCGCCAGCAAGGCTAGCCGTGGGGGAGAGCAGTTCTTC